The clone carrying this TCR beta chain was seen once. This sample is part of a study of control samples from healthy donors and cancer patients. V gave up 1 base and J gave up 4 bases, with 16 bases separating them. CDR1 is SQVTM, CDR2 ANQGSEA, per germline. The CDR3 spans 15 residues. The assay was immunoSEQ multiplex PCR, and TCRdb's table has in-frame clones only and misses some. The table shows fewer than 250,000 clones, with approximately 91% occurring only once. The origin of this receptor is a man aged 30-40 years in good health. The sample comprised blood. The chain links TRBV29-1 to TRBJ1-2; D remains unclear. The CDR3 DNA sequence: TGCAGCGTTGAAGCCTCGGGGATCTTTAGCTATGGCTACACCTTC. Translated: CSVEASGIFSYGYTF. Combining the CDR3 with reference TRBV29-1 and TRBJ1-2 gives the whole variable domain SAVISQKPSRDICQRGTSLTIQCQVDSQVTMMFWYRQQPGQSLTLIATANQGSEATYESGFVIDKFPISRPNLTFSTLTVSNMSPEDSSIYLCSVEASGIFSYGYTFGSGTRLTVV.